These 13 T cell receptor beta chains originate from one sample sequenced in a study of T cell changes during pregnancy in multiple sclerosis. Generated by immunoSEQ multiplex PCR, the TCRdb table keeps only in-frame clones and is missing some. The sample records about 23,000 clones, approximately 90% being singletons. The specimen was CD8+ T cells from peripheral blood mononuclear cells, collected in the first trimester of pregnancy. These receptors all stem from a female donor with multiple sclerosis, enrolled in a pregnancy study.

The rearrangement uses TRBV4-2 and TRBJ2-1, with TRBD2 matching 8 bases. Germline values: CDR1 LGHNA, CDR2 YNFKEQ. With V trimmed by 1 base and J by 10 bases, 9 bases remained unmatched. The CDR3 runs to 15 residues. CDR3 sequence: CASSQVLAESNEQFF. CDR3 DNA: TGTGCCAGCAGCCAAGTACTAGCGGAATCGAACGAGCAGTTCTTC.

The chain couples TRBV4-3 to TRBJ2-2, with D uncertain. CDR3 size: 17 residues. Germline-derived CDR1 and CDR2 are LGHNA and YSLEER. V was clipped by 0 bases and J by 3 bases, with 14 bases between them. CDR3 DNA: TGCGCCAGCAGCCAAGACTCGCGACTGTATTACACCGGGGAGCTGTTTTTT. This gives the protein CASSQDSRLYYTGELFF.

V gene TRBV7-8 combines with J gene TRBJ2-2; TRBD2 agrees at 11 bases. The trim removed 6 bases at V and 5 bases at J, leaving 5 bases unmatched. The CDR3 covers 15 residues. Germline lookup yields CDR1 SGHVS and CDR2 FQNEAQ. The CDR3 DNA reads TGTGCCAGCAGGGCACTAGCGGGAGATACCGGGGAGCTGTTTTTT. It yields the protein CASRALAGDTGELFF. The complete variable domain, with remaining parts taken from reference TRBV7-8 and TRBJ2-2, reads GAGVSQSPRYKVAKRGQDVALRCDPISGHVSLFWYQQALGQGPEFLTYFQNEAQLDKSGLPSDRFFAERPEGSVSTLKIQRTQQEDSAVYLCASRALAGDTGELFFGEGSRLTVL.

V and J are TRBV6-6 and TRBJ2-7, with 9 bases identical to TRBD2. The CDR3 loop spans 15 amino acids. The germline V gene encodes CDR1 MNHNY and CDR2 SVGAGI (reference sequence). V shed 0 bases, J shed 3 bases, and the junction held 3 bases outside the gene matches. The CDR3 sequence: CASSYSLAGDYEQYF. The CDR3 region has the DNA TGTGCCAGCAGTTACTCCTTAGCGGGAGACTACGAGCAGTACTTC.

The chain has TRBV15 and TRBJ2-7; TRBD1 is a possible D gene (6 bases). The CDR3 loop spans 14 amino acids. V gave up 3 bases and J gave up 0 bases, with 9 bases separating them. Looked up from germline, CDR1 is LNHNV and CDR2 is YYDKDF (reference sequence). Written as DNA, the CDR3 is TGTGCCACCAGCAGGACAGGCAACTCCTACGAGCAGTACTTC. As protein: CATSRTGNSYEQYF.

The chain uses TRBV29-1 and TRBJ1-2; D not resolved. Looked up from germline, CDR1 is SQVTM and CDR2 is ANQGSEA. The CDR3 length is 12 residues. The V end lost 2 bases, the J end lost 4 bases, and 8 bases lay between the germline ends. The CDR3 loop reads CSVERGTYGYTF. The CDR3 region has the DNA TGCAGCGTTGAACGGGGAACCTATGGCTACACCTTC.

This clone has more than one count but fewer than ten. The J gene is TRBJ1-1, the V gene TRBV29-1; D call uncertain. Trimming removed 7 bases at V and 7 bases at J, with 10 bases between. The CDR3 is 10 amino acids. From germline, CDR1 is SQVTM and CDR2 ANQGSEA. CDR3 DNA sequence: TGCAGCGATACGGGGTTTGAAGCTTTCTTT. This encodes CSDTGFEAFF.

The CDR3 nucleotides are TGTGCCAGCAGCACGAGCGGATACAATGAGCAGTTCTTC. Its translation: CASSTSGYNEQFF. V usage is TRBV9 and J usage is TRBJ2-1; tentatively, D is TRBD2 (5 bases). The CDR3 has 13 amino acids. CDR1 SGDLS and CDR2 YYNGEE come from the germline V gene. Trimming left V 4 bases short and J 4 bases short, with 9 bases between. The full variable domain, in which reference TRBV9 and TRBJ2-1 provide the parts outside the CDR3, is DSGVTQTPKHLITATGQRVTLRCSPRSGDLSVYWYQQSLDQGLQFLIQYYNGEERAKGNILERFSAQQFPDLHSELNLSSLELGDSALYFCASSTSGYNEQFFGPGTRLTVL.

This clone occurred a few times. The gene calls are TRBV1 and TRBJ2-5; TRBD2, as called in the table, went unchecked against the DNA. TRBV1 is tagged as a pseudogene. The CDR3 is 18 residues long. The CDR3 DNA follows: TGCACCAGCAGCCAAGATTTCGGGTGCGGGAGGAACCAAGAGACCCAGTACTTC. Its translation is CTSSQDFGCGRNQETQYF.

The CDR3: CASRTRVGGSPETQYF. CDR3 bases: TGTGCCAGCCGAACCAGGGTGGGTGGTTCTCCAGAGACCCAGTACTTC. The chain couples TRBV28 to TRBJ2-5, with a weak D call TRBD1 (5 bases). CDR3 length equals 16 residues. From germline, CDR1 is MDHEN and CDR2 SYDVKM. V gave up 8 bases and J gave up 4 bases, with 23 bases separating them.

This sequence joins TRBV5-1 and TRBJ2-3; possibly TRBD1 for D (6 bases). The CDR3 totals 16 residues. Germline V gene data show CDR1 as SGHRS and CDR2 as YFSETQ. Trimming cost V 2 bases and J 4 bases, with 17 bases left between them. The chain's CDR3 is CASSLPGLGGADTQYF. The CDR3 coding sequence is TGCGCCAGCAGCTTACCGGGCCTTGGGGGCGCAGATACGCAGTATTTT.

This chain uses TRBV5-4 with TRBJ2-2; 11 nucleotides align to TRBD2. The J segment lost 3 bases and the V segment lost 4 bases, leaving 2 bases of the junction unmatched. Germline lookup yields CDR1 SGHNT and CDR2 YYREEE (reference sequence). This CDR3 has 15 residues. CDR3 sequence: CASSPLAGDTGELFF. In nucleotides, the CDR3 is TGTGCCAGCAGCCCACTAGCGGGAGACACCGGGGAGCTGTTTTTT. Filled out from reference TRBV5-4 and TRBJ2-2, the complete variable domain reads ETGVTQSPTHLIKTRGQQVTLRCSSQSGHNTVSWYQQALGQGPQFIFQYYREEENGRGNFPPRFSGLQFPNYSSELNVNALELDDSALYLCASSPLAGDTGELFFGEGSRLTVL.

V gene TRBV11-2 combines with J gene TRBJ2-3; D gene uncertain. The CDR3 sequence is 12 residues long. Germline-derived CDR1 and CDR2 are SGHAT and FQNNGV. The V end lost 1 base, the J end lost 5 bases, and 4 bases lay between the germline ends. The CDR3 DNA is TGTGCCAGCAGCTTAGGGCTAGATACGCAGTATTTT. As protein: CASSLGLDTQYF.